The clone carrying this T cell receptor (beta chain) was found a few times. The antigen is unknown. This specimen comes from a study of identical twins. Germline loops: CDR1 LNHDA, CDR2 SQIVND (reference sequence). The V gene lost 5 bases and the J gene lost 4 bases, with 20 bases spanning the gap. The CDR3 runs to 16 residues. Whole-study results and caveats: Instead of following the same donors, the conclusions were based on cross-sectional statistical analysis. The abundant beta clonotypes from cord blood had fewer insertions, and memory repertoires had none of this.

A universal primer binding site was introduced by template switching. The final cDNA contained unique molecular identifiers. TCRdb reprocessed the 5' RACE reads via MiXCR and lists one record per CDR3 protein. The table lists 220,000 or so distinct CDR3 sequences, roughly 7% of them singletons. Donors were all healthy Caucasians. The same specimen was also included in a second study, on yellow fever vaccine responses in identical twins.

This rearrangement joins TRBV19 to TRBJ2-5, with D possibly matching TRBD1 (6 bases). Input material: memory (CD45RO+) T cells sorted from blood. The receptor was derived from a woman aged 18-29 years in good health. This chain's CDR3 is CASSPPPGQRRETQYF. The CDR3 nucleotides are TGTGCCAGTAGTCCTCCTCCGGGACAAAGAAGAGAGACCCAGTACTTC.